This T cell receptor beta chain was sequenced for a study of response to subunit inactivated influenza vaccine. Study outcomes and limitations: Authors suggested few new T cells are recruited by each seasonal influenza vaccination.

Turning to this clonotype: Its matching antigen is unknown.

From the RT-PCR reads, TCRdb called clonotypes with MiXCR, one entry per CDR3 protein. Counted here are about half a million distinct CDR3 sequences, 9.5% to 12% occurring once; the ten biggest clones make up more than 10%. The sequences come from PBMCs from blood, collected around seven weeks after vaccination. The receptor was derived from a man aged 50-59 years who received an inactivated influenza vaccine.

DNA for the CDR3: TGTGCCAGCAGCGTAGATAGGACAACTGAGCAGTTCTTC. Amino acid sequence: CASSVDRTTEQFF. This chain uses TRBV9 with TRBJ2-1, with a tentative D call TRBD1 (5 bases). The CDR3 has 13 amino acids. The V end was cut by 0 bases, the J end by 9 bases, with 10 bases between. Per germline, CDR1 SGDLS and CDR2 YYNGEE.